This record looks at one T cell receptor (beta chain) sequence and its context. The antigen is not known. This CDR3 comprises 14 residues. CDR1 and CDR2 (germline): SGDLS, YYNGEE. After removal of 3 bases from V and 6 bases from J, the junction contained 7 bases not matched to a gene. The naive CD8 fraction comprised CD45RO-negative cells positively selected for CCR7 and excluded terminally differentiated effector memory CD45RA+ cells. This specimen belongs to a study of shared clonotypes between healthy human individuals. Background on the study: Every donor yielded three CD4 naive, three CD4 memory, two CD8 naive and one CD8 memory plate.

Study observations and caveats: Across a few donors, naive CD4 shared 5% to 5.5%, naive CD8 about 3.2%, memory CD4 more than 2%, memory CD8 more than 0.35%.

Produced via immunoSEQ multiplex PCR; TCRdb's table is partial and in-frame only. This table has about 750,000 clones, 90% to 95% appearing once. The chain employs TRBV9 and TRBJ1-2, with 8 bases aligning to TRBD1. Sequenced: naive CD8+ T cells sorted from blood. The clonotype was recovered from a young man in good health. The CDR3 DNA reads TGTGCCAGCAGCGCGACGGGACAGGCGGATGGCTACACCTTC. Translation: CASSATGQADGYTF.